This T cell receptor beta chain was captured in a study of T cell responses to AZD1222 COVID-19 vaccine. The CDR3 is 15 residues long. Between the trimmed V and J ends, which lost 2 bases and 8 bases, there was a span of 17 bases. Germline V lookup: CDR1 SGDLS, CDR2 YYNGEE. The assay was immunoSEQ multiplex PCR, and TCRdb's table has in-frame clones only and misses some. The repertoire holds some 140,000 clones, with approximately 90% as singletons. The sequences come from peripheral blood, collected on day 0 of AZD1222 vaccination. This chain joins TRBV9 and TRBJ2-1, with TRBD2 as a possible D gene (5 bases). The receptor was isolated from an adult in good health. DNA of the CDR3: TGTGCCAGCAGCGTGGCCGGACTGCACATCGATGAGCAGTTCTTC. This sequence encodes CASSVAGLHIDEQFF.